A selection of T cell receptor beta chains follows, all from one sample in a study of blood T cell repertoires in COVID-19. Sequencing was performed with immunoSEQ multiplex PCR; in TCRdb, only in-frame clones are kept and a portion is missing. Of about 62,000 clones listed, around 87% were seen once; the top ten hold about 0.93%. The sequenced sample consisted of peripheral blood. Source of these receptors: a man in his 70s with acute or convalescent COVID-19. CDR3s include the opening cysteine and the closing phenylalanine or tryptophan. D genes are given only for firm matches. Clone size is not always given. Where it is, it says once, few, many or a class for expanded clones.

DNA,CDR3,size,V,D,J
TGTGCCAGCAGTGGCAACGAGCAGTACTTC,CASSGNEQYF,.,TRBV28,.,TRBJ2-7
TGTGCCAGCAGCCCTGGGACTGTGACCTACGAGCAGTACTTC,CASSPGTVTYEQYF,.,TRBV11-2,.,TRBJ2-7
TGTGCCAGCACTGGGACAGGGCTAGGGCAAGAGACCCAGTACTTC,CASTGTGLGQETQYF,.,TRBV28,TRBD1,TRBJ2-5
TGTGCCAGCAGACGACGACCTCCGGGACAGGGGTTTACCGGGGAGCTGTTTTTT,CASRRRPPGQGFTGELFF,.,TRBV6-6,TRBD1,TRBJ2-2
TGTGCCAGCAGCGGCGGGACAGGGGGCTATAATGAGCAGTTCTTC,CASSGGTGGYNEQFF,.,TRBV9,TRBD1,TRBJ2-1
TGTGCCAGCCGGGCCGCGGCGCAGGGCACCATATATTTT,CASRAAAQGTIYF,.,TRBV3-1/TRBV3-2,.,TRBJ1-3
TGTGCCAGCAGCCTACAGGGGGTGGATCAGCCCCAGCATTTT,CASSLQGVDQPQHF,.,TRBV7-8,TRBD1,TRBJ1-5
TGTGCCAGCAGTTTTATAGGGGAACGCTACGAGCAGTACTTC,CASSFIGERYEQYF,.,TRBV27,.,TRBJ2-7
TGTGCCAGCAGCTTGGGCAGGGGTACTGAAGCTTTCTTT,CASSLGRGTEAFF,.,TRBV5-5,.,TRBJ1-1
TGTGCCACCAGTGTTGACAGGGTGGATCAGCCCCAGCATTTT,CATSVDRVDQPQHF,once,TRBV24-1,TRBD1,TRBJ1-5
TGTGCCAGTAGTTATCGGGGTCAAAATCAGCCCCAGCATTTT,CASSYRGQNQPQHF,.,TRBV19,.,TRBJ1-5
TGTGCCAGCAGCTTCGCAGGAATCTATGGCTACACCTTC,CASSFAGIYGYTF,.,TRBV7-2,.,TRBJ1-2
TGTGCCAGCAGCGCGGAGGGTTCTGGAAACACCATATATTTT,CASSAEGSGNTIYF,.,TRBV9,.,TRBJ1-3
TGTGCCAGCAGTTTTGGACAGGCCTACGAGCAGTACTTC,CASSFGQAYEQYF,.,TRBV2,TRBD1,TRBJ2-7
TGTGCCAGCAGTGGATCGGGACTAGCGGGAGGGCCCAACGAGCAGTACTTC,CASSGSGLAGGPNEQYF,.,TRBV28,TRBD2,TRBJ2-7
TGCGCCAGCCACACGGACTGGGATAATTCACCCCTCCACTTT,CASHTDWDNSPLHF,.,TRBV5-1,.,TRBJ1-6
TGCAGTGCTACAGACCTCTACGAGCAGTACTTC,CSATDLYEQYF,.,TRBV20-1,.,TRBJ2-7
TGTGCCAGCAGGGACAGGGACTCACCCCTCCACTTT,CASRDRDSPLHF,.,TRBV27,TRBD1,TRBJ1-6
TGTGCCACCAGCAGAGGATTTACTGGCGGCGAGCAGTACTTC,CATSRGFTGGEQYF,.,TRBV15,.,TRBJ2-7
TGCGCCAGCAGCCAGGCCTCGGCCAGGGGGCATGAAAAACTGTTTTTT,CASSQASARGHEKLFF,.,TRBV4-1,TRBD1,TRBJ1-4
TGTGCCAGCAGTCAGGCGGCTAGCGGCCCCTACGAGCAGTACTTC,CASSQAASGPYEQYF,few,TRBV7-9,TRBD2,TRBJ2-7
TGTGCCAGCGCCAGATCCTGGAACACTGAAGCTTTCTTT,CASARSWNTEAFF,.,TRBV2,.,TRBJ1-1
TGTGCCAGCAAAAAGGGACTGGAACGTTACGAGCAGTACTTC,CASKKGLERYEQYF,.,TRBV6-5,.,TRBJ2-7
TGTGCCAGTAGTATGGGGACAGGGAGCTATGGCTACACCTTC,CASSMGTGSYGYTF,.,TRBV19,TRBD1,TRBJ1-2
TGTGCCAGCAGCGATGGCGGTCAGCCCCAGCATTTT,CASSDGGQPQHF,few,TRBV5-6,.,TRBJ1-5
TGTGCCAGCAGCCGGGGGGATGGCGAAAACATTCAGTACTTC,CASSRGDGENIQYF,few,TRBV7-2,TRBD2,TRBJ2-4
TGCGCCAGCAGCCCCTGGGCCGGGAAGGACGAGCAGTACTTC,CASSPWAGKDEQYF,few,TRBV5-1,.,TRBJ2-7
TGTGCCAGCAGCTACCCCGGAGGGGGGGGATTATTGGATACGCAGTATTTT,CASSYPGGGGLLDTQYF,.,TRBV7-9,.,TRBJ2-3
TGTGCCAGCAGTTTAGGGGACAGCCGCCTCACACCCCTCCACTTT,CASSLGDSRLTPLHF,.,TRBV27,TRBD1,TRBJ1-6
TGTGCCAGCAGCTTAGCCCCGGGACATGAAAATGAGCAGTTCTTC,CASSLAPGHENEQFF,.,TRBV7-2,.,TRBJ2-1
TGTGCCAGCAGTGGACAGGGACCCGGCAGGACTGGAAACACCATATATTTT,CASSGQGPGRTGNTIYF,.,TRBV2,TRBD1,TRBJ1-3
TGTGCCAGCAGCTACTCGGGACAGGGCGAAAAACTGTTTTTT,CASSYSGQGEKLFF,few,TRBV7-9,TRBD1,TRBJ1-4
TGTGCCAGCAGTCGGGCTAGCGGACCCTACGAGCAGTACTTC,CASSRASGPYEQYF,.,TRBV27,TRBD2,TRBJ2-7
TGTGCCAGCTCACCAGACAGGAATAACTATGGCTACACCTTC,CASSPDRNNYGYTF,.,TRBV18,.,TRBJ1-2
TGTGCCAGCAGTTTTGACTTATCTGGAAACACCATATATTTT,CASSFDLSGNTIYF,.,TRBV6-6,.,TRBJ1-3
TGTGCCAGCTCCCCTAATGCGGGGGGTGCCTACGAGCAGTACTTC,CASSPNAGGAYEQYF,few,TRBV18,TRBD2,TRBJ2-7